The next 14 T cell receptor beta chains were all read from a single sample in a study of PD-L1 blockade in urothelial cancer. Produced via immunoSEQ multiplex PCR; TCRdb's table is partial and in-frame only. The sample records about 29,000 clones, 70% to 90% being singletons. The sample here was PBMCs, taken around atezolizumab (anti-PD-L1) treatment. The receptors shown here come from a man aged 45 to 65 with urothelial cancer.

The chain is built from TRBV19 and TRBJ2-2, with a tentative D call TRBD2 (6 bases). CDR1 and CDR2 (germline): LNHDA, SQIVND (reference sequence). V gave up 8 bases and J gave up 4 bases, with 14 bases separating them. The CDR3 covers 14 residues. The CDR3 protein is CASRPTRGTGELFF. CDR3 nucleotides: TGTGCCAGTCGCCCGACTAGGGGCACCGGGGAGCTGTTTTTT.

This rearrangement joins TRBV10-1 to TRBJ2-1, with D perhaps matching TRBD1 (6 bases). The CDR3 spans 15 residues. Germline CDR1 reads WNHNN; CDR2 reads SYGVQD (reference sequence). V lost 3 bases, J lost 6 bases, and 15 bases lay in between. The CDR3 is CASSERRGSINEQFF. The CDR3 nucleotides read TGCGCCAGCAGTGAACGAAGGGGGTCGATCAATGAGCAGTTCTTC.

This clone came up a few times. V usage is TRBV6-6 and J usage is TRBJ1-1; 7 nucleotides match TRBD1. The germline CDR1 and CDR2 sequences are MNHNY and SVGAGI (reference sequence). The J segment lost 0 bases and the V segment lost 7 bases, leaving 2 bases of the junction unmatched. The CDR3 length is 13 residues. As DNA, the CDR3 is TGTGCCAGCATTGACAGGGTGAACACTGAAGCTTTCTTT. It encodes CASIDRVNTEAFF.

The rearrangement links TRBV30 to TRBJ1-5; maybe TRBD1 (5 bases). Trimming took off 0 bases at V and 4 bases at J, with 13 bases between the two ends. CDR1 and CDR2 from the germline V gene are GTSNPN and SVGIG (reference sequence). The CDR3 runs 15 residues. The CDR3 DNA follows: TGTGCCTGGAGTGTCACCGGGGGAAAAAATCAGCCCCAGCATTTT. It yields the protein CAWSVTGGKNQPQHF.

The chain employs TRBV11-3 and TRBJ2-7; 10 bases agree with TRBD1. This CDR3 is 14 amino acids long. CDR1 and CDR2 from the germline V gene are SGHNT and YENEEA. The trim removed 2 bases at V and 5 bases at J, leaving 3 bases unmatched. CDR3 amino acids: CASSLYGTGDEQYF. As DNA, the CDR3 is TGTGCCAGCAGCTTATATGGGACAGGGGACGAGCAGTACTTC.

CDR3 nucleotides: TGCGCCAGCAGCTTGGCTCCAGGGGCGTTCTATGGCTACACCTTC. Translating gives CASSLAPGAFYGYTF. The chain uses TRBV5-1 and TRBJ1-2, with TRBD1 as a possible D gene (6 bases). The germline V gene encodes CDR1 SGHRS and CDR2 YFSETQ. The V and J ends lost 0 bases and 4 bases respectively, with 13 bases between them. The CDR3 runs to 15 residues. Variable domain in full (rest from reference TRBV5-1 and TRBJ1-2): KAGVTQTPRYLIKTRGQQVTLSCSPISGHRSVSWYQQTPGQGLQFLFEYFSETQRNKGNFPGRFSGRQFSNSRSEMNVSTLELGDSALYLCASSLAPGAFYGYTFGSGTRLTVV.

The CDR3 DNA reads TGCAGCGTTTTAAGACAGGACTACGAGCAGTACTTC. Its protein is CSVLRQDYEQYF. V usage is TRBV29-1 and J usage is TRBJ2-7; the D gene is possibly TRBD1 (6 bases). The CDR3 consists of 12 residues. Trimming shortened V by 5 bases and J by 3 bases, and 11 bases separated the two germline ends. The germline V gene encodes CDR1 SQVTM and CDR2 ANQGSEA.

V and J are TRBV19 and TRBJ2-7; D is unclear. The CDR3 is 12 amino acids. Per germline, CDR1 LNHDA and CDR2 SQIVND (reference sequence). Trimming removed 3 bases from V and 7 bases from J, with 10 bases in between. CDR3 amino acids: CASSMRIGEQYF. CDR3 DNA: TGTGCCAGTAGTATGCGTATCGGGGAGCAGTACTTC. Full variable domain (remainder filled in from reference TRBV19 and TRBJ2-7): DGGITQSPKYLFRKEGQNVTLSCEQNLNHDAMYWYRQDPGQGLRLIYYSQIVNDFQKGDIAEGYSVSREKKESFPLTVTSAQKNPTAFYLCASSMRIGEQYFGPGTRLTVT.

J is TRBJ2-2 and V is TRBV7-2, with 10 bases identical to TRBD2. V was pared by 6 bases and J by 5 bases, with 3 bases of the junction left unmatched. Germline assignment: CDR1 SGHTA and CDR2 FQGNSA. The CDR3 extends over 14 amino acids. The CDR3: CASRLGLATGELFF. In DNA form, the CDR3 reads TGTGCCAGCAGACTGGGACTAGCGACCGGGGAGCTGTTTTTT.

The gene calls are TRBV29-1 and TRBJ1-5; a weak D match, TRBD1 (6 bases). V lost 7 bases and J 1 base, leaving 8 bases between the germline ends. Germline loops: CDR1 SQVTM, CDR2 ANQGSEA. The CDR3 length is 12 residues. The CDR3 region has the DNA TGCAGCGCTCAGGGGAGCAATCAGCCCCAGCATTTT. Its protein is CSAQGSNQPQHF.

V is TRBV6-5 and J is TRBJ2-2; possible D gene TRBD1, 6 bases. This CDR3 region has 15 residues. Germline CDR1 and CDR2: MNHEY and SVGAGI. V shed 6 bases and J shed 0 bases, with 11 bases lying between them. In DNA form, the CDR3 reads TGTGCCAGCAGGACGCAGGGGACGAACACCGGGGAGCTGTTTTTT. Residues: CASRTQGTNTGELFF.

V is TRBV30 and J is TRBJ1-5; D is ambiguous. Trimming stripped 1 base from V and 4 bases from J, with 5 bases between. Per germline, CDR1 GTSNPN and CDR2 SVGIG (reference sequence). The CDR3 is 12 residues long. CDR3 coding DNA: TGTGCCTGGAGTGGAGGGAATCAGCCCCAGCATTTT. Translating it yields CAWSGGNQPQHF.

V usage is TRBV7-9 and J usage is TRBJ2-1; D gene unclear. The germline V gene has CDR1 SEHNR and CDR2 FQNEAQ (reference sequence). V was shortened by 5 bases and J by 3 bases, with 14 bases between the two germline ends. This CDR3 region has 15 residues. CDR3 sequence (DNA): TGTGCCAGCAGCCCCCAGGAATTCAACTACAATGAGCAGTTCTTC. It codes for CASSPQEFNYNEQFF. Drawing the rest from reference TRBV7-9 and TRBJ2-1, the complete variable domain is DTGVSQNPRHKITKRGQNVTFRCDPISEHNRLYWYRQTLGQGPEFLTYFQNEAQLEKSRLLSDRFSAERPKGSFSTLEIQRTEQGDSAMYLCASSPQEFNYNEQFFGPGTRLTVL.

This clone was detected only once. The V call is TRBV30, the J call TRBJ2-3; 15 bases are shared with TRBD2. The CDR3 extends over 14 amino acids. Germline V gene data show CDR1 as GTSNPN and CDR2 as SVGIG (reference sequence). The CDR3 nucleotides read TGTGCACGCGGACTAGCGGGGGGGACAGATACGCAGTATTTT. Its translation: CARGLAGGTDTQYF.